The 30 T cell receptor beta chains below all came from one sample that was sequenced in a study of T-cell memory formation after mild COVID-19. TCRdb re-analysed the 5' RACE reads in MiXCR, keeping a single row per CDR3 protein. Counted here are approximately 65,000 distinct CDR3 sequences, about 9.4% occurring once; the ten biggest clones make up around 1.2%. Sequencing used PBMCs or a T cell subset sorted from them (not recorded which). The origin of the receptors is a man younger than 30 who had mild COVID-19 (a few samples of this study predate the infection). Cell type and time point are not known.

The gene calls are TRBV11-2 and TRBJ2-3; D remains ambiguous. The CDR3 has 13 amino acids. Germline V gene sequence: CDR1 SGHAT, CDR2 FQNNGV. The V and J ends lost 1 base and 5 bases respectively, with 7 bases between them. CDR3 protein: CASSLVVKDTQYF. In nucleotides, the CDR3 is TGTGCCAGCAGCTTAGTAGTGAAAGATACGCAGTATTTT.

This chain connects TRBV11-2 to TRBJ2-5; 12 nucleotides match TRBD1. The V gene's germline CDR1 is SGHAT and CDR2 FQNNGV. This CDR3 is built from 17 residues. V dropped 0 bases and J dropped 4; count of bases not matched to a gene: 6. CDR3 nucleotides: TGTGCCAGCAGCTTAGATCGGGACAGGGGGCGCGCAGAGACCCAGTACTTC. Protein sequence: CASSLDRDRGRAETQYF.

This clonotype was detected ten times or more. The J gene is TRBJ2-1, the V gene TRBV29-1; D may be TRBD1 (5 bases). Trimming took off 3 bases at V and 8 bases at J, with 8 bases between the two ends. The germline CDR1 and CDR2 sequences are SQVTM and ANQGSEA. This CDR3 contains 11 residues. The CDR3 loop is CSVDQGYEQFF. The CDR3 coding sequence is TGCAGCGTTGACCAGGGCTATGAGCAGTTCTTC.

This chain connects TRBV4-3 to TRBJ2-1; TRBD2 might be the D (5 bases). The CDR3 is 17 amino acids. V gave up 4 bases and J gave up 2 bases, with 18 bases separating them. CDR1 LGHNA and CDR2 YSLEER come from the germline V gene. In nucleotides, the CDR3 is TGCGCCAGCAGCCGGGGAGCTGTTGCTAGGGCCTACAATGAGCAGTTCTTC. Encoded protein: CASSRGAVARAYNEQFF.

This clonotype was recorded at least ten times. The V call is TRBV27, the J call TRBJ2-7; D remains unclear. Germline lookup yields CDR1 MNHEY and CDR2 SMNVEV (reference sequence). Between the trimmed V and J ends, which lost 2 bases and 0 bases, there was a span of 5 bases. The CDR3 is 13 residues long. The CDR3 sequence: CASSLGGSYEQYV. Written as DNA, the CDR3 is TGTGCCAGCAGTTTAGGTGGCTCCTACGAGCAGTACGTC.

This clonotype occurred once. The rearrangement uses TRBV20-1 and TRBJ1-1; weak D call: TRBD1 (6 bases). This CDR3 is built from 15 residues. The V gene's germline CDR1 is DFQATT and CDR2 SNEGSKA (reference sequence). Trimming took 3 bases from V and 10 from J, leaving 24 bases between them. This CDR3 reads CSASLRPAQGLRAFF. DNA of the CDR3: TGCAGTGCTAGTCTACGGCCGGCACAGGGACTAAGAGCTTTCTTT.

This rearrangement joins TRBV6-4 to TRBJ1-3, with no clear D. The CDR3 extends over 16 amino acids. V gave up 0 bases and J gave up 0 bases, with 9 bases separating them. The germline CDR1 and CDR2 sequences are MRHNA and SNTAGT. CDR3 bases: TGTGCCAGCAGTGACTCCGAGACCAGCTCTGGAAACACCATATATTTT. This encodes CASSDSETSSGNTIYF.

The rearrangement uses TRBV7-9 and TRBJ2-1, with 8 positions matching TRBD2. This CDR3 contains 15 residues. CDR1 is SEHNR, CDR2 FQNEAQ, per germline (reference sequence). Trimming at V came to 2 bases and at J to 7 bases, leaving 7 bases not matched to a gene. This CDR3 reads CASSLSGGFGNEQFF. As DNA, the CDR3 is TGTGCCAGCAGCTTAAGCGGGGGCTTTGGGAATGAGCAGTTCTTC.

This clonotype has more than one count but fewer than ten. The CDR3 coding sequence is TGTGCCAGCAGCTTAGGGTACAGGGCAAGGTCACCCCTCCACTTT. Translated, it gives CASSLGYRARSPLHF. V usage is TRBV7-2 and J usage is TRBJ1-6, with a weak D call TRBD1 (6 bases). Germline CDR1 reads SGHTA; CDR2 reads FQGNSA. Trimming removed 1 base at V and 10 bases at J, with 14 bases between. The CDR3 has 15 amino acids.

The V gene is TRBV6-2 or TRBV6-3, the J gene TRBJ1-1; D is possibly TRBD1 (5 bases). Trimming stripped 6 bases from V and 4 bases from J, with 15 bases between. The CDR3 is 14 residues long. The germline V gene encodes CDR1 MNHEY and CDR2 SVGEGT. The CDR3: CASSRDGLATEAFF. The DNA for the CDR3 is TGTGCCAGCAGCCGGGACGGGCTTGCCACTGAAGCTTTCTTT.

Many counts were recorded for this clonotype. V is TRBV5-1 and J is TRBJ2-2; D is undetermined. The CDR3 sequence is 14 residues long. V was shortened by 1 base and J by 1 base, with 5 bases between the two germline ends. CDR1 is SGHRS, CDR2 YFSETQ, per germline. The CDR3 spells CASSLRQNTGELFF. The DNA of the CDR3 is TGCGCCAGCAGCTTGAGACAGAACACCGGGGAGCTGTTTTTT.

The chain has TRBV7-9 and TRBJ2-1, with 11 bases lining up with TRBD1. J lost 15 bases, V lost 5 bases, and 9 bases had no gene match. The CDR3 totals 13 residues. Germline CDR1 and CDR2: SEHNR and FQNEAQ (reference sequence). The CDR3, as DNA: TGTGCCAGCAGCCTCAACCTTGGACAGGGGGCGTTCTTC. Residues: CASSLNLGQGAFF. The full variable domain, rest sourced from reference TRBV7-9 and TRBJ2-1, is DTGVSQNPRHKITKRGQNVTFRCDPISEHNRLYWYRQTLGQGPEFLTYFQNEAQLEKSRLLSDRFSAERPKGSFSTLEIQRTEQGDSAMYLCASSLNLGQGAFFGPGTRLTVL.

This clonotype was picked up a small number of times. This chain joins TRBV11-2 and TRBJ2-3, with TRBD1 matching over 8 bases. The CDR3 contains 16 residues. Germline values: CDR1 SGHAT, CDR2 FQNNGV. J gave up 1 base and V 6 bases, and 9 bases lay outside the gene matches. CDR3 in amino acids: CASSPNPGGRTDTQYF. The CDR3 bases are TGTGCCAGCAGTCCTAACCCAGGGGGCCGCACAGATACGCAGTATTTT.

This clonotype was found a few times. The CDR3 DNA is TGTGCCAGCAGTATCGACGCTTATGAAAAACTGTTTTTT. It is translated as CASSIDAYEKLFF. This chain links TRBV6-2 or TRBV6-3 with TRBJ1-4; D not resolved. V was cut by 5 bases and J by 6 bases, with 10 bases left in between. This CDR3 has 13 residues. Germline V gene lookup returns CDR1 MNHEY and CDR2 SVGEGT.

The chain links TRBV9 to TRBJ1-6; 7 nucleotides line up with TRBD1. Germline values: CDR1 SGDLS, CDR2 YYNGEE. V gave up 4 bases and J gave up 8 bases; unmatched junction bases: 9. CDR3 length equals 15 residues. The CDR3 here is CASSRQGFGDSPLHF. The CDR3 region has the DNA TGTGCCAGCAGCAGACAGGGTTTTGGCGATTCACCCCTCCACTTT. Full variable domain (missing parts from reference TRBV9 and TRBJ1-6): DSGVTQTPKHLITATGQRVTLRCSPRSGDLSVYWYQQSLDQGLQFLIQYYNGEERAKGNILERFSAQQFPDLHSELNLSSLELGDSALYFCASSRQGFGDSPLHFGNGTRLTVT.

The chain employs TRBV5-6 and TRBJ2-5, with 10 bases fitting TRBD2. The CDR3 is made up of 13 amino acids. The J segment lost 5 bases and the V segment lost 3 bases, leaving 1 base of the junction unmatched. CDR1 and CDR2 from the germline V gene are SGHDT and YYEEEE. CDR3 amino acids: CASSSGLAETQYF. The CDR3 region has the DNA TGTGCCAGCAGCTCGGGACTAGCGGAGACCCAGTACTTC.

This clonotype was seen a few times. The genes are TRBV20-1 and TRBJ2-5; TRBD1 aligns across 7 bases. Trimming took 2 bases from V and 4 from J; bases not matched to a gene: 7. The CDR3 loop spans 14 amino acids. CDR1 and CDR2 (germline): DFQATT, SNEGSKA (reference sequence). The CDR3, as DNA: TGCAGTGCTAGAAAGGGGGCAGGACCAGAGACCCAGTACTTC. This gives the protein CSARKGAGPETQYF.

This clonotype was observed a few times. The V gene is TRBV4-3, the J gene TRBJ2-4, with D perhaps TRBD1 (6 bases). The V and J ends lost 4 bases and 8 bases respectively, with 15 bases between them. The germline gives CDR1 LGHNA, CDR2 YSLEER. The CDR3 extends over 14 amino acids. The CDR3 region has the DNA TGCGCCAGCAGCCCCGGGACAAGCACGGACATTCAGTACTTC. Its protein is CASSPGTSTDIQYF.

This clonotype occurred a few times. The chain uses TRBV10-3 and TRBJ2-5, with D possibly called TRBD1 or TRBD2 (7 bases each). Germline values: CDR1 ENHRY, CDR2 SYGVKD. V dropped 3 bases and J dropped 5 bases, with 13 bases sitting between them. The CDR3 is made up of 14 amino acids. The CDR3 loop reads CAISDSRGGETQYF. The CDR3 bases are TGTGCCATCAGTGACTCCAGGGGGGGGGAGACCCAGTACTTC.

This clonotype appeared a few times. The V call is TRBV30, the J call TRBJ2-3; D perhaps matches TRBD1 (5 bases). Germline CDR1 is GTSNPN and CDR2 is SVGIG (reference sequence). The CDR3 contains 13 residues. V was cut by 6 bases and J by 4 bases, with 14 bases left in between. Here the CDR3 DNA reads TGTGCCTGTAGACAGATGTCAGCAGATACGCAGTATTTT. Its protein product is CACRQMSADTQYF.

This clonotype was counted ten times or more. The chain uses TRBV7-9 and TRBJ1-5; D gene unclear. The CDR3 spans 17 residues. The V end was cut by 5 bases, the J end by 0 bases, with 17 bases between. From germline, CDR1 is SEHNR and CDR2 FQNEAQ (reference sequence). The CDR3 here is CASSRYEGGYSNQPQHF. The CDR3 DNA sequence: TGTGCCAGCAGCCGTTACGAGGGCGGTTATAGCAATCAGCCCCAGCATTTT.

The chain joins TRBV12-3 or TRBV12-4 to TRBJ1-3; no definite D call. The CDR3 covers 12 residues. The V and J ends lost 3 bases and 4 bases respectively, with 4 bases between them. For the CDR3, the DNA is TGTGCCAGCAGTTTGGGCGGAAACACCATATATTTT. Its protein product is CASSLGGNTIYF.

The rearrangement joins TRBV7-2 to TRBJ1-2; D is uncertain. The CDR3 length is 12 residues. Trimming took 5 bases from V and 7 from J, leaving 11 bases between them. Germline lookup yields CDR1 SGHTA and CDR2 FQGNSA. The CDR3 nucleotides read TGTGCCAGCAGCAGGGCCGGCGGTGGCTACACCTTC. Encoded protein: CASSRAGGGYTF.

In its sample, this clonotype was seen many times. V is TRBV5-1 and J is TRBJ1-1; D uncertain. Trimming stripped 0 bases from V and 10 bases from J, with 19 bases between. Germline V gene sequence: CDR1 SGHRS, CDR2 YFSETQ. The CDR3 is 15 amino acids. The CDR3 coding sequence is TGCGCCAGCAGCTTGGAGGGCGTAGCCCCCCGGCGAGCTTTCTTT. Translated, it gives CASSLEGVAPRRAFF.

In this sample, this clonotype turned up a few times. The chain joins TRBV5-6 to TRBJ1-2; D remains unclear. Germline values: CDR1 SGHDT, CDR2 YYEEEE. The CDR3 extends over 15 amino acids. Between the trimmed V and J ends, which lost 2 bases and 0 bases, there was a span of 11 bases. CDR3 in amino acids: CASSLTDLPNYGYTF. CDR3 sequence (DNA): TGTGCCAGCAGCTTAACAGACTTACCTAACTATGGCTACACCTTC.

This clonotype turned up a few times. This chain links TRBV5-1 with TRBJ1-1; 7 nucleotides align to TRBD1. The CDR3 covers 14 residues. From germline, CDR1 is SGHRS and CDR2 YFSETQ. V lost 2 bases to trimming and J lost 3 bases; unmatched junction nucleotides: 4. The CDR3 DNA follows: TGCGCCAGCAGCTTTAAGGGGGCCGACACTGAAGCTTTCTTT. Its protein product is CASSFKGADTEAFF.

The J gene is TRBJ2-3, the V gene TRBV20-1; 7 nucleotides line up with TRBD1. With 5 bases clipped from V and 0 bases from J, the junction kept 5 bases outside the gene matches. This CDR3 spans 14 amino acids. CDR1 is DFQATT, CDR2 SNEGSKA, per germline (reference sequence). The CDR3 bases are TGCAGTGCTGAAACAGGGGCTAGCACAGATACGCAGTATTTT. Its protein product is CSAETGASTDTQYF.

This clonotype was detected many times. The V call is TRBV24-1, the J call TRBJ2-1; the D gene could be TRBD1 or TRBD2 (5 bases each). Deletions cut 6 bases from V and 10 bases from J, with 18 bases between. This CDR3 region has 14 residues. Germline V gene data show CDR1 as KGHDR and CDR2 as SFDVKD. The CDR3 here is CATSTGTNSREQFF. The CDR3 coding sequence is TGTGCCACCAGTACCGGGACCAACTCGCGGGAGCAGTTCTTC.

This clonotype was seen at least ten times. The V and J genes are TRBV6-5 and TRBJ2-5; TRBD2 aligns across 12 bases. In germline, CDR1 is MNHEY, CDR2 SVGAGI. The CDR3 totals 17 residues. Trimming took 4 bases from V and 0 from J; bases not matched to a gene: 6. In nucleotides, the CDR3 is TGTGCCAGCAGTTGGCGGCGGACTAGCGGGAACCAAGAGACCCAGTACTTC. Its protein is CASSWRRTSGNQETQYF.

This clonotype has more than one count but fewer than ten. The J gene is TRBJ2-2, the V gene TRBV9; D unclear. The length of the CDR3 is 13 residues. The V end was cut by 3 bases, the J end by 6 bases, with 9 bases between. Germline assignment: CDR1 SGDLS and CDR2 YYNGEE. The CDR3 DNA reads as TGTGCCAGCAGCGCCTACTTGTCCGGGGAGCTGTTTTTT. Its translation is CASSAYLSGELFF.